This TCR beta chain was identified during a study of blood T cell repertoires in COVID-19. Across the study: PBMCs, B-cell-depleted T cells, or T cells were the source of the cDNA or gDNA that made up the material.

Measured with immunoSEQ multiplex PCR; TCRdb has only the in-frame clones, and not every one. The table lists some 200,000 clones, about 76% of them singletons. The sequenced material came from peripheral blood. The clonotype was recovered from a woman between 45 and 65 years old with active or convalescent COVID-19.

The CDR3 DNA reads TGTGCCAGCAGCTTAGCCCGGGGGGCGAGAACTGAAGCTTTCTTT. This translates into CASSLARGARTEAFF. This chain joins TRBV7-2 and TRBJ1-1, with D possibly TRBD1 on 6 matching bases. Looked up from germline, CDR1 is SGHTA and CDR2 is FQGNSA. The CDR3 spans 15 residues. V lost 0 bases and J 5 bases, leaving 13 bases between the germline ends.